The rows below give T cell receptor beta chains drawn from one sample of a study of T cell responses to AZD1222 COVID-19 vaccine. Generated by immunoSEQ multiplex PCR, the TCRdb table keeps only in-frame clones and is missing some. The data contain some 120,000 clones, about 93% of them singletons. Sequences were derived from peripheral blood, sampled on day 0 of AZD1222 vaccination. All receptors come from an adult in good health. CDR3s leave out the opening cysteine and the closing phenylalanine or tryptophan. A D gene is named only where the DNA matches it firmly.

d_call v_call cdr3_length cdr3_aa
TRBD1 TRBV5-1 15 ASSLPGQGLEVYGYT
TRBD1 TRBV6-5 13 ASSQGGAGGSPLH
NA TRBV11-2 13 ASSSRMVYNSPLH
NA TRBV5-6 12 ASSQWGEAYGYT
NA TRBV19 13 ASSTTGGDFHEQY
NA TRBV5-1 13 ASSLAFGINYGYT
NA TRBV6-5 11 ATLRQIGTEAF
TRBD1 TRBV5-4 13 ASSHTRDRQETQY
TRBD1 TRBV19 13 ASSPPTGDSQPQH
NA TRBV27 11 ASSLGQGTGYT
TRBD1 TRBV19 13 ASTPQGARNQPQH
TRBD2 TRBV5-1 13 ASSASGVSTDTQY
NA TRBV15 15 ATSREGIFSGANVLT
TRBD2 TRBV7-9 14 ASSLVVAGGPDTQY
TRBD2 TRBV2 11 ASSVSGGAEQY
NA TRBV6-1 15 ASSEEASFSSYNEQF
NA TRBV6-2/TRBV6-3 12 ASSYSAGGTEAF
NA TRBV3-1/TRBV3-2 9 ASSQVDTQY
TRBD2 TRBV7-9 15 ASRSTSGAPNTGELF
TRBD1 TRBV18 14 ASSPRGTGDSYGYT
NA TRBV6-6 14 ASRPLTGNSGNTIY
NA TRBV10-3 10 AISVGNQPQH
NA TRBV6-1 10 ASSERGDGYT
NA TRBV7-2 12 ASSLDRFNQPQH
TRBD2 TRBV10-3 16 AISQTSGGAQYRVEQF
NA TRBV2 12 ASSEAEEFYGYT
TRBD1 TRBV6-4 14 ASSEGQSATNEKLF
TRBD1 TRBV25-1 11 ASSPQTGNGYT
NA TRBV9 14 ASSARGGRPGEKLF
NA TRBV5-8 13 ASSLQGHTNYGYT
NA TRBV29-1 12 SGLRGPAYNEQF
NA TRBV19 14 ASSPLGLDDTGELF
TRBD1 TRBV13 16 ASSLGLGGGRMNTEAF
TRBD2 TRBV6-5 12 ASNQRGGSYEQY
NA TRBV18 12 ASSPSDRNQPQH
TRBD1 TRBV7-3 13 ASSPGTANTGELF
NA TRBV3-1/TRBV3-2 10 ASSQDSWFAF
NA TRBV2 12 ASSVTRGMQPQH
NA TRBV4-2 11 ASSQGRVVGYT
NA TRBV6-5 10 ASSRTSGGYT
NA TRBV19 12 ASSIRGAHAGYT
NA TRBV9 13 ASSVVGEGTDTQY
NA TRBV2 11 ASRPDGIYGYT
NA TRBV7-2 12 ASSLVRGDYGYT
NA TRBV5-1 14 ASSPTLGDAGSPLH
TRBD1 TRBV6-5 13 ASSYSTGVGNEQF
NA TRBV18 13 ASSQSGRSGNTIY
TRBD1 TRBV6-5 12 ASSYRGGDQPQH
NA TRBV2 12 ASSEVPGVYGYT
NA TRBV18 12 ASSPRDNPDTQY
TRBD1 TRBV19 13 ASRPGQGKVNGYT
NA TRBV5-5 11 ASSLGGAGDRY
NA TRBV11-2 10 ASSSGVGEAF
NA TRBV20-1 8 SASRMEQF
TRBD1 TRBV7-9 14 ASSSHPRGQKTEAF
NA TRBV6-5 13 ASRHHSRGNQPQH
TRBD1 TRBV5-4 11 ASSVGQGYGYT
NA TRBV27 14 ASSLFGPARGKPQH
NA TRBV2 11 ASTGWLDQPQH
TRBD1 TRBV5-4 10 ASTGLNYEQY